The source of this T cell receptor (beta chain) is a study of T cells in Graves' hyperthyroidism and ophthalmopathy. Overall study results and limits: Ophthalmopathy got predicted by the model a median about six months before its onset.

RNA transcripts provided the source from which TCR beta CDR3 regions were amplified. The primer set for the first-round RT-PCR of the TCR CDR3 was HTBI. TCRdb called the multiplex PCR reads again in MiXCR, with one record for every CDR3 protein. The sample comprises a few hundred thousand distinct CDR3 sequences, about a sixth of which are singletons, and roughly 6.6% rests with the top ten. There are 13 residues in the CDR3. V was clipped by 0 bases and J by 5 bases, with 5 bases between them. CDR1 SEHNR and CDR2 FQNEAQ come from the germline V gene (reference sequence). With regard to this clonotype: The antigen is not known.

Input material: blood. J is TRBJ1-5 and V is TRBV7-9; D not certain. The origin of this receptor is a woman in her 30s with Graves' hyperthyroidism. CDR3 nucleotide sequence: TGTGCCAGCAGCTTAGCGTTTGATCAGCCCCAGCATTTT. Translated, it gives CASSLAFDQPQHF.